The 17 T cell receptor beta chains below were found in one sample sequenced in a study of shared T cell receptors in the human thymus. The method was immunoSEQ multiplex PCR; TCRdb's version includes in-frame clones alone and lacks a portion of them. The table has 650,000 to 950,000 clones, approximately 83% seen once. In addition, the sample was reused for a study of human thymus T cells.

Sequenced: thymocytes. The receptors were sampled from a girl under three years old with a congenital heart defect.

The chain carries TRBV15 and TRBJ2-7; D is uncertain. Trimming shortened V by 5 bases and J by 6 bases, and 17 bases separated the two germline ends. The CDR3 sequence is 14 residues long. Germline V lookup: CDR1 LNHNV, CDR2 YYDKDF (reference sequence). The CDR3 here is CATSVGRSLGEQYF. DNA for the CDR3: TGTGCCACCAGCGTGGGCAGGTCTTTGGGCGAGCAGTACTTC.

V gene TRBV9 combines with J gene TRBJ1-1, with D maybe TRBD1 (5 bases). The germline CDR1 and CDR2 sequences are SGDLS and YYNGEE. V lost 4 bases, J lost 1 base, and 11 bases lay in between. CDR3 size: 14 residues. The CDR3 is CASSPRDWNTEAFF. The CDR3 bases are TGTGCCAGCAGCCCCAGGGACTGGAACACTGAAGCTTTCTTT.

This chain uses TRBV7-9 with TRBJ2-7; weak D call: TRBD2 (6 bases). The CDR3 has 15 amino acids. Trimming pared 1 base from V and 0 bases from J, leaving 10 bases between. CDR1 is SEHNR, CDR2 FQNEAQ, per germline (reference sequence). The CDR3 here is CASSLVGGGSYEQYF. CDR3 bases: TGTGCCAGCAGCTTAGTGGGGGGAGGCTCCTACGAGCAGTACTTC.

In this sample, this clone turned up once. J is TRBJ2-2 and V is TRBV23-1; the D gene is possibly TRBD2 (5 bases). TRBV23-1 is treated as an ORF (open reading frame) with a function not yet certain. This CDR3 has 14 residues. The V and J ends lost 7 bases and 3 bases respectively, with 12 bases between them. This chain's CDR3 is CASTTTGYTGELFF. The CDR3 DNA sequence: TGCGCCAGCACCACGACGGGATACACCGGGGAGCTGTTTTTT.

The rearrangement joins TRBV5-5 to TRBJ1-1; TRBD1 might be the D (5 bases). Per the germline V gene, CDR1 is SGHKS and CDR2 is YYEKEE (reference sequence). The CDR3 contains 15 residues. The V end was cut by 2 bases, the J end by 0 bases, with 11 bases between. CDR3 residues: CASSFNRSMNTEAFF. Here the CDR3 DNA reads TGTGCCAGCAGCTTCAACAGGTCAATGAACACTGAAGCTTTCTTT.

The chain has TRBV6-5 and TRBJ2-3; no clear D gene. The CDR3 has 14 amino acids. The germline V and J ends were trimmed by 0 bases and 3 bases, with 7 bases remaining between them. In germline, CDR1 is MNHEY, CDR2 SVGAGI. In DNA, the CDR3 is TGTGCCAGCAGTTACTCGACTTGGACAGATACGCAGTATTTT. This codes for CASSYSTWTDTQYF.

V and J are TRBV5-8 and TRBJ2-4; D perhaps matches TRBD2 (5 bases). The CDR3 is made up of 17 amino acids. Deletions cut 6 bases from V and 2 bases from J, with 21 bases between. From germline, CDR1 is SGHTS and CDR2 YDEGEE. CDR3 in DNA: TGTGCCAGCACCACCTCGGGGAGCCTCCCCACCAAAAACATTCAGTACTTC. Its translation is CASTTSGSLPTKNIQYF.

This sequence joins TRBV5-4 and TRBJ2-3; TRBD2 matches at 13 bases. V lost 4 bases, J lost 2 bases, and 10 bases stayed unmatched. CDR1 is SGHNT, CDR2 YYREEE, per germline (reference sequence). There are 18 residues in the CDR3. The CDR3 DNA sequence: TGTGCCAGCAGCCCCTCTCAGACTAGCGGGGGGAACACAGATACGCAGTATTTT. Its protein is CASSPSQTSGGNTDTQYF.

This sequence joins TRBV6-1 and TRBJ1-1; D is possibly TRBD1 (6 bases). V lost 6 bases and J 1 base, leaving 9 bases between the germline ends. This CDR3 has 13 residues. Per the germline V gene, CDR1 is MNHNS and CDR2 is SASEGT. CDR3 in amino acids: CASRRQENTEAFF. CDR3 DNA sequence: TGTGCCAGCAGGAGACAGGAGAACACTGAAGCTTTCTTT.

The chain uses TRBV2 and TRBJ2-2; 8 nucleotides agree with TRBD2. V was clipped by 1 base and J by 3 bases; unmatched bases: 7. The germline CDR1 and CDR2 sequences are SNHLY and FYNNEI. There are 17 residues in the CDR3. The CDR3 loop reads CASSEGEGLVDTGELFF. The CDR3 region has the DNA TGTGCCAGCAGTGAAGGGGAGGGACTAGTGGACACCGGGGAGCTGTTTTTT.

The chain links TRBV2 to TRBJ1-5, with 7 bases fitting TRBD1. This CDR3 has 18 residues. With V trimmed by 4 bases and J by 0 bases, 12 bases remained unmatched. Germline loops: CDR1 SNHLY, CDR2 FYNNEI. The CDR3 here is CASSVPDRAFYSNQPQHF. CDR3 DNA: TGTGCCAGCAGTGTTCCCGACAGGGCATTTTATAGCAATCAGCCCCAGCATTTT.

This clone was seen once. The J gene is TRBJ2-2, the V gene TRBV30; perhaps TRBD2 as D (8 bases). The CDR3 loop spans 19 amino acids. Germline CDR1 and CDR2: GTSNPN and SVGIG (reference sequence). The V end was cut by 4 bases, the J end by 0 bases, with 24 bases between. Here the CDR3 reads CAWIGRGQGDSSNTGELFF. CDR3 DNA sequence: TGTGCCTGGATCGGGAGGGGGCAGGGGGACTCTTCGAACACCGGGGAGCTGTTTTTT. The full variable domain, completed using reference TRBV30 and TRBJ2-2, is SQTIHQWPATLVQPVGSPLSLECTVEGTSNPNLYWYRQAAGRGLQLLFYSVGIGQISSEVPQNLSASRPQDRQFILSSKKLLLSDSGFYLCAWIGRGQGDSSNTGELFFGEGSRLTVL.

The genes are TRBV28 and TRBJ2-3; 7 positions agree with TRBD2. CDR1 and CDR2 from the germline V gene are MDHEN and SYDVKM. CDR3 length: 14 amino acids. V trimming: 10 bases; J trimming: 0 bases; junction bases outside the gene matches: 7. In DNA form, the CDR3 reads TGTGCCACAAACGGGGGGTCGAGCACAGATACGCAGTATTTT. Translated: CATNGGSSTDTQYF. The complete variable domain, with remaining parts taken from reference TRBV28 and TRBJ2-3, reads DVKVTQSSRYLVKRTGEKVFLECVQDMDHENMFWYRQDPGLGLRLIYFSYDVKMKEKGDIPEGYSVSREKKERFSLILESASTNQTSMYLCATNGGSSTDTQYFGPGTRLTVL.

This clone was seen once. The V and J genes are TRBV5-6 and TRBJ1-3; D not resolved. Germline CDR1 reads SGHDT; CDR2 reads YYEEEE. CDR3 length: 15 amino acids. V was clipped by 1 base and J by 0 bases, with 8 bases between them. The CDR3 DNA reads TGTGCCAGCAGCTTGACCCGGGGCTCTGGAAACACCATATATTTT. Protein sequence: CASSLTRGSGNTIYF.

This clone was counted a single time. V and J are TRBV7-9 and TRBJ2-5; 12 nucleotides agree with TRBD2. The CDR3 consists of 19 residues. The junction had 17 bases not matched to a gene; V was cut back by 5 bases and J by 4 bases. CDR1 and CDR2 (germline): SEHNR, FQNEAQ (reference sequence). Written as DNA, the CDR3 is TGTGCCAGCAGCCTCCACCTTCTAGCGGGGGGGCTCTTAGGAGAGACCCAGTACTTC. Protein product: CASSLHLLAGGLLGETQYF.

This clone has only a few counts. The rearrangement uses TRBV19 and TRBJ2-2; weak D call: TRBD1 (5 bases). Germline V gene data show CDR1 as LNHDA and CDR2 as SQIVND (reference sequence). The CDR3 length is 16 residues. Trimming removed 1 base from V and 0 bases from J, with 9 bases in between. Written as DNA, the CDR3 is TGTGCCAGTAGTATAGTTCGGACACCGAACACCGGGGAGCTGTTTTTT. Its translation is CASSIVRTPNTGELFF.

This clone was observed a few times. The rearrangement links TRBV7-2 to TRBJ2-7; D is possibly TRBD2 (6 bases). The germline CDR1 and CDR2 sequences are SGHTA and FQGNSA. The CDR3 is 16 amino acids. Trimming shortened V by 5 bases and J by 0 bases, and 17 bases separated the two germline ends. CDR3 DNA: TGTGCCAGCAGCCGACCGGTAGGGAGGAGCTCCTACGAGCAGTACTTC. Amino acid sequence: CASSRPVGRSSYEQYF.